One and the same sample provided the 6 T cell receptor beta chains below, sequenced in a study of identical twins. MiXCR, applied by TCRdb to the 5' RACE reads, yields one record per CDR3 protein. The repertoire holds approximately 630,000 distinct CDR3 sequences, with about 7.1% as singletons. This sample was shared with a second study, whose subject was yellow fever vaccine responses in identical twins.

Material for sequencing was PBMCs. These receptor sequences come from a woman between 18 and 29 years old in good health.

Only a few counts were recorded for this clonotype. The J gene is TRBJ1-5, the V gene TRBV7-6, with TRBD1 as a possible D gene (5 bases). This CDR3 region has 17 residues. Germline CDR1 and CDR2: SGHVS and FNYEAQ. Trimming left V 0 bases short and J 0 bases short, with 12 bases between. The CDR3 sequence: CASSLARDVDSNQPQHF. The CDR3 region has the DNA TGTGCCAGCAGCTTAGCCCGGGACGTAGATAGCAATCAGCCCCAGCATTTT.

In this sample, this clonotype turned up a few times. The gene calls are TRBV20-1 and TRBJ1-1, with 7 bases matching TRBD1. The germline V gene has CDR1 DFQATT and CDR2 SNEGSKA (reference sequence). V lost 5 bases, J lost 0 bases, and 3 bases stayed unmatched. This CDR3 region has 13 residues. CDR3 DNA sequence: TGCAGTGCTGGGACAGCCATGAACACTGAAGCTTTCTTT. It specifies CSAGTAMNTEAFF.

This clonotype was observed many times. The CDR3 sequence is CASSLAQGQTEAFF. The CDR3 DNA reads TGCGCCAGCAGCTTGGCCCAGGGACAAACTGAAGCTTTCTTT. The chain couples TRBV5-1 to TRBJ1-1, with D perhaps matching TRBD1 (6 bases). V was shortened by 0 bases and J by 5 bases, with 11 bases between the two germline ends. There are 14 residues in the CDR3. Per germline, CDR1 SGHRS and CDR2 YFSETQ.

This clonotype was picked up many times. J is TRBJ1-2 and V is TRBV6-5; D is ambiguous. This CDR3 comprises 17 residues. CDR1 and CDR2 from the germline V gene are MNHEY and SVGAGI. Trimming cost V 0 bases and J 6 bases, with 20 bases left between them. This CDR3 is CASSYSGAGRTTHGYTF. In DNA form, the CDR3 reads TGTGCCAGCAGTTACTCAGGAGCCGGACGGACCACTCATGGCTACACCTTC.

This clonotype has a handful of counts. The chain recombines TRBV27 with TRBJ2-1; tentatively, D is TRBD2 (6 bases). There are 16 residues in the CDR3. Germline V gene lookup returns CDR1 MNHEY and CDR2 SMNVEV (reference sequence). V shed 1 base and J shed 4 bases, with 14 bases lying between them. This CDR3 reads CASSLFGAGNYNEQFF. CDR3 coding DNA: TGTGCCAGCAGTTTATTTGGTGCGGGGAATTACAATGAGCAGTTCTTC.

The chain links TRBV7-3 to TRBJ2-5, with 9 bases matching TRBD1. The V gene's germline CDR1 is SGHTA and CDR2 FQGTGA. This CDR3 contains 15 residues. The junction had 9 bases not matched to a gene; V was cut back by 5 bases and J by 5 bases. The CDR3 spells CASSPTGGMMETQYF. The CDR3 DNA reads TGTGCCAGCAGCCCCACAGGGGGCATGATGGAGACCCAGTACTTC.